These 11 T cell receptor beta chains were all obtained from the same sample, sequenced in a study of T cell repertoires in cytomegalovirus infection. TCRdb itself ran the reads through MiXCR, one entry per CDR3 protein. The top ten hold less than 3% of the sample, which has some 300,000 distinct CDR3 sequences, around 10% seen once. The sequenced sample was PBMCs. These receptors came from a human donor in good health (CMV status not recorded). Some clones in this sample may be carry-over from other donors' samples.

This clonotype has only a few counts. The CDR3 is CASSQVGQGGETQYF. Here the CDR3 DNA reads TGTGCCAGCAGCCAAGTGGGACAGGGTGGAGAGACCCAGTACTTC. The chain recombines TRBV3-1 with TRBJ2-5; 9 nucleotides line up with TRBD1. J was trimmed by 4 bases and V by 1 base; bases with no gene match: 4. The germline V gene has CDR1 LGHDT and CDR2 YNNKEL (reference sequence). CDR3 size: 15 residues.

The sample holds many counts of this clonotype. This sequence joins TRBV23-1 and TRBJ2-1, with TRBD2 matching 9 bases. TRBV23-1 qualifies as an ORF whose function is uncertain. V was pared by 6 bases and J by 1 base, with 1 base of the junction left unmatched. CDR3 length: 14 amino acids. This chain's CDR3 is CASRGLASYNEQFF. CDR3 DNA: TGCGCCAGCAGGGGACTAGCTTCCTACAATGAGCAGTTCTTC.

This clonotype has a count of ten or more. This rearrangement joins TRBV7-9 to TRBJ1-1, with D possibly being TRBD1 (6 bases). This CDR3 is built from 19 residues. Trimming pared 1 base from V and 0 bases from J, leaving 21 bases between. The germline V gene encodes CDR1 SEHNR and CDR2 FQNEAQ (reference sequence). CDR3 region: CASSLDNRVASNVNTEAFF. In nucleotides, the CDR3 is TGTGCCAGCAGCTTAGATAACAGGGTGGCATCCAATGTGAACACTGAAGCTTTCTTT. The complete variable domain, with remaining parts taken from reference TRBV7-9 and TRBJ1-1, reads DTGVSQNPRHKITKRGQNVTFRCDPISEHNRLYWYRQTLGQGPEFLTYFQNEAQLEKSRLLSDRFSAERPKGSFSTLEIQRTEQGDSAMYLCASSLDNRVASNVNTEAFFGQGTRLTVV.

This clonotype was picked up many times. The chain is built from TRBV6-2 or TRBV6-3 and TRBJ2-7; TRBD2 might be the D (5 bases). Deletions cut 5 bases from V and 6 bases from J, with 17 bases between. The CDR3 sequence is 14 residues long. Germline V gene data show CDR1 as MNHEY and CDR2 as SVGEGT. CDR3 amino acids: CASSNARLPREQYV. DNA for the CDR3: TGTGCCAGCAGTAACGCGCGACTACCCCGCGAGCAGTACGTC.

This clonotype occurred many times. The rearrangement joins TRBV6-5 to TRBJ2-7; D unclear. V lost 6 bases to trimming and J lost 5 bases, with 11 bases between them. The CDR3 has 12 residues. Germline V gene lookup returns CDR1 MNHEY and CDR2 SVGAGI. The CDR3 spells CASSHNLDEQYF. The CDR3 DNA reads as TGTGCCAGCAGCCATAATTTGGACGAGCAGTACTTC.

This clonotype is medium-sized in the sample. The chain carries TRBV5-1 and TRBJ2-7, with D unclear. The CDR3 is 11 residues long. Germline V CDR1 and CDR2: SGHRS, YFSETQ. Trimming took 4 bases from V and 0 from J, leaving 2 bases between them. In DNA form, the CDR3 reads TGCGCCAGCAGCAGCTCCTACGAGCAGTACTTC. It translates to CASSSSYEQYF.

This clonotype was found many times. V gene TRBV10-3 combines with J gene TRBJ2-1; D unresolved. Germline V gives CDR1 ENHRY, CDR2 SYGVKD. V was pared by 10 bases and J by 6 bases, with 13 bases between. This CDR3 is 12 amino acids long. Here the CDR3 reads CATQDRGNEQFF. Written as DNA, the CDR3 is TGTGCCACCCAGGACCGAGGCAATGAGCAGTTCTTC.

This clonotype was detected many times. CDR3: CASSFPTGGGELFF. CDR3 coding DNA: TGTGCCAGCAGCTTCCCTACAGGGGGCGGGGAGCTGTTTTTT. This chain links TRBV7-2 with TRBJ2-2; 8 bases line up with TRBD1. CDR3 length: 14 amino acids. Germline loops: CDR1 SGHTA, CDR2 FQGNSA. J lost 7 bases, V lost 3 bases, and 4 bases had no gene match.

At least ten counts were recorded for this clonotype. The V and J genes are TRBV28 and TRBJ2-3; D not certain. V dropped 3 bases and J dropped 4 bases, with 8 bases sitting between them. The CDR3 runs to 13 residues. Germline loops: CDR1 MDHEN, CDR2 SYDVKM. The chain's CDR3 is CASSFSTPDTQYF. CDR3 in DNA: TGTGCCAGCAGTTTCTCTACTCCAGATACGCAGTATTTT.

The CDR3 region is CSARDARNYDGYTF. CDR3 sequence (DNA): TGCAGTGCTAGAGACGCACGAAACTATGACGGCTACACCTTC. The V gene is TRBV20-1, the J gene TRBJ1-2; D remains unclear. Trimming removed 0 bases from V and 8 bases from J, with 16 bases in between. CDR1 is DFQATT, CDR2 SNEGSKA, per germline (reference sequence). The CDR3 is made up of 14 amino acids.

This clonotype was observed a few times. The chain joins TRBV28 to TRBJ1-1, with TRBD1 as a possible D gene (5 bases). V was clipped by 6 bases and J by 1 base, with 15 bases between them. CDR1 is MDHEN and CDR2 is SYDVKM in the germline V gene. The CDR3 covers 15 residues. Here the CDR3 reads CASSLSRGQNTEAFF. CDR3 in DNA: TGTGCCAGCAGCCTCTCACGCGGACAGAACACTGAAGCTTTCTTT.